This T cell receptor (beta chain) was observed in a study of T cells in Graves' hyperthyroidism and ophthalmopathy (dated by TCRdb to between 2017 and 2020). Broadly, across the study: Peripheral blood was sampled at the time of initial diagnosis, prior to any treatment. To identify TCR V-J signatures that set the groups apart, the researchers used a discovery cohort of 90 to 100 patients, made up of 40 to 45 with Graves' ophthalmopathy and some 55 with stable Graves' hyperthyroidism. Whether ophthalmopathy could be predicted prospectively was tested in an independent validation cohort made up of 18 to 20 hyperthyroidism patients plus 17 patients who later progressed to ophthalmopathy. The 95 to 100 discovery patients were randomly divided into training and test sets at a 7:3 ratio. The study also compared thyroid tissue and blood T-cell repertoires from several Graves' hyperthyroidism patients. Once sampling was done, hyperthyroidism patients were given methimazole at a starting dose of 30 mg daily, whereas ophthalmopathy patients were given high-dose intravenous methylprednisolone. TCR Vbeta CDR3 sequencing of approximately 140 peripheral blood samples (43 ophthalmopathy, roughly 72 hyperthyroidism and roughly 17 progressor patients) is reported in the paper. The full study reports these points: No statistical method was used to set the sample size in advance, and investigators knew the group allocation. Ophthalmopathy was separated from stable hyperthyroidism by a 13 V-J signature model, with approximately 90% sensitivity and roughly 84% specificity obtained in cross-validation and 80%/75% obtained in testing. In validation, progression to ophthalmopathy was predicted by the model with roughly 69% sensitivity and 72.22% specificity, a median of around 6.5 months before onset. Most expanded thyroid clonotypes (frequency above 0.001) were also detected in blood, suggesting blood repertoires may reflect thyroid immune responses.

The TCR beta CDR3 regions were amplified from the RNA transcripts. A first-round RT-PCR of the TCR CDR3 used the HTBI primer set with the Qiagen OneStep RT-PCR kit. Libraries were constructed in a second round of multiplex PCR, after which size selection and purification were carried out. Paired-end sequencing of the libraries was performed with 100 bp reads on an Illumina HiSeq2000. As for the authors' bioinformatics: Raw data were processed with SOAPnuke, discarding reads with adapters, uncalled bases, mean Phred below 15, or no exact constant-primer or identifier match. High-quality paired reads were merged using COPE v1.2.5, and each unique nucleotide sequence was defined as a clonotype. Clonotypes were aligned to IMGT TRBV, TRBD and TRBJ reference segments using MiTCR v1.1. Analysis was restricted to V-J combinations with a frequency above 0.0001, which covered 99.2% of repertoires. A TCS score was defined as the ratio of F50 (clonal expansion) to E x V (chaos), with BLOSUM62-based TCRdist applied between CDR3 peptides within each V-J. Welch's t-statistics and random forest reduced roughly 500 V-J features to roughly 13, which were used in a naive Bayes classifier (R e1071). TCRdb reprocessed the public reads (quality trimming at Q25 with fastp, clone calling with MiXCR) and kept in-frame beta chains. Entries are consolidated by CDR3 protein sequence, retaining the most common genes and DNA. The V and J calls were determined by TCRdb, not by the authors. The sample includes 110,000 to 150,000 distinct CDR3 sequences, with 22% observed a single time. More than 60% of the sample comes from the top ten.

Hyperthyroidism patients were newly diagnosed, had a disease duration of under 2 months, and were aged 18 to 65 years. Patients with uncontrolled infections, other autoimmune diseases, pregnancy or lactation were excluded. Clinical symptoms, serum thyroxine and TRAb, thyroid ultrasound, and orbital computed tomography formed the basis for the diagnoses. For progressor patients, blood was drawn at the first diagnosis of hyperthyroidism, before any ophthalmopathy symptoms had appeared. Ficoll-Paque density gradient centrifugation was used to isolate PBMCs from 8 to 10 ml of fresh peripheral blood. Progressor patients were first diagnosed with Graves' hyperthyroidism and then developed ophthalmopathy during follow-up. Total RNA was extracted using Trizol reagent, and RNA quality was assessed on an Agilent 2100 Bioanalyzer. CDR1 and CDR2, looked up from the germline V gene (reference sequence), are DFQATT and SNEGSKA. The CDR3 contains 15 residues, cysteine and phenylalanine counted. Just CDR3 DNA is preserved here, 45 bases in frame from base 1. At the junction V is shortened by 1 base and J by 2 bases; bases outside the gene matches: 4.

This clonotype was counted many times. Its antigen remains undetermined. No much larger clonotype is one base removed from it; base qualities were not supplied. Recombination linked TRBV20-1 to TRBJ2-7, and TRBD2 matches 11 of the central bases. Sequenced material: blood. This TCR derives from a woman in her fifties or sixties with Graves' hyperthyroidism that later progressed to Graves' ophthalmopathy. The nucleotides are TGCAGTGCTAGAGGACTAGCGGGGAGGGCCTACGAGCAGTACTTC. Translation gives CSARGLAGRAYEQYF.